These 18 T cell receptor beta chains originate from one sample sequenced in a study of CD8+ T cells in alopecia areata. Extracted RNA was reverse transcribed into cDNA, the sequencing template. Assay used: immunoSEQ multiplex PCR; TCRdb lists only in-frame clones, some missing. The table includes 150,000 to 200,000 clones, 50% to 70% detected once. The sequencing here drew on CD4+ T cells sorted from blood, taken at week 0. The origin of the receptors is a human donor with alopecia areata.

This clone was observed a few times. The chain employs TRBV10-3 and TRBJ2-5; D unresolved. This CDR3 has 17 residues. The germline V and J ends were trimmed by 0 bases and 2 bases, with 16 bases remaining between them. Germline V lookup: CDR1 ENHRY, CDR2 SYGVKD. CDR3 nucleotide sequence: TGTGCCATCAGTGAGTCGATTGGGCGTGGAACGCAAGAGACCCAGTACTTC. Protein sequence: CAISESIGRGTQETQYF.

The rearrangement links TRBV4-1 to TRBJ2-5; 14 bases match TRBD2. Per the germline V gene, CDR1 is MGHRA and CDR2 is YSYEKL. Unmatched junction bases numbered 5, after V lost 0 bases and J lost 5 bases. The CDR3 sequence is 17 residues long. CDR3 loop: CASSQETSGGAGETQYF. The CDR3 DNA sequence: TGCGCCAGCAGCCAAGAGACTAGCGGGGGGGCCGGGGAGACCCAGTACTTC.

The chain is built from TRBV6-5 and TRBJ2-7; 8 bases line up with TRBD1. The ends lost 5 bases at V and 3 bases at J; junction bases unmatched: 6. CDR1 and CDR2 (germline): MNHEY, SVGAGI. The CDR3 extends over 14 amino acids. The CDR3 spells CASSRDRNFYEQYF. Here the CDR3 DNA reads TGTGCCAGCAGTCGGGACAGGAACTTCTACGAGCAGTACTTC.

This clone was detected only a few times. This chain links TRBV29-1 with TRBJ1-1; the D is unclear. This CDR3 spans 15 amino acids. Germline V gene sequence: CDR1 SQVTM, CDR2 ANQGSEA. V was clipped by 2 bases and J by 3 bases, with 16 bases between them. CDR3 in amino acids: CSVEIPHLLDTEAFF. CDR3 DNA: TGCAGCGTTGAAATTCCCCATCTCCTGGACACTGAAGCTTTCTTT.

CDR3 in amino acids: CASSLAGAGSYEQYF. CDR3 in DNA: TGCGCCAGCAGCTTGGCGGGGGCAGGTAGCTACGAGCAGTACTTC. V gene TRBV5-1 combines with J gene TRBJ2-7; the D call may be TRBD1 or TRBD2 (6 bases each). Trimming cost V 0 bases and J 3 bases, with 13 bases left between them. The CDR3 runs 15 residues. Germline loops: CDR1 SGHRS, CDR2 YFSETQ.

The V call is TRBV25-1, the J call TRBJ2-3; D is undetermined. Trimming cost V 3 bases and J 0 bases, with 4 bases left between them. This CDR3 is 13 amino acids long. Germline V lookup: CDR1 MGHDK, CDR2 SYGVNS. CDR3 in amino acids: CASSDHSTDTQYF. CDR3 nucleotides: TGTGCCAGCAGTGATCACAGCACAGATACGCAGTATTTT.

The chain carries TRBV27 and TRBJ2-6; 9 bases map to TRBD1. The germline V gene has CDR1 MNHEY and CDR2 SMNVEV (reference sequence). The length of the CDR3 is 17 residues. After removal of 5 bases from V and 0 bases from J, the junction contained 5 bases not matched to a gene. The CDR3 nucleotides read TGTGCCAGCAGTAGACAGGGGGGAGGCTCTGGGGCCAACGTCCTGACTTTC. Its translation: CASSRQGGGSGANVLTF.

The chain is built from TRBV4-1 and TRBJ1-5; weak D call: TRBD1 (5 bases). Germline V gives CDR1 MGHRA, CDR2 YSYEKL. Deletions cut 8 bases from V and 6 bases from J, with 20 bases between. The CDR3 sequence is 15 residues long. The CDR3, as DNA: TGCGCCAGCGGGAGCGGCAGGGTGGTCGGTCAGCCCCAGCATTTT. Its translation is CASGSGRVVGQPQHF.

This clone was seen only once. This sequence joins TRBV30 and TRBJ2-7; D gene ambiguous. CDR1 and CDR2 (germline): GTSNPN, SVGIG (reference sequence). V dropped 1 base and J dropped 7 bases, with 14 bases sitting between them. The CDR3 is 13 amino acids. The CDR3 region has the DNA TGTGCCTGGAGTGGGTTACAGCCTTTGGAGCAGTACTTC. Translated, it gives CAWSGLQPLEQYF.

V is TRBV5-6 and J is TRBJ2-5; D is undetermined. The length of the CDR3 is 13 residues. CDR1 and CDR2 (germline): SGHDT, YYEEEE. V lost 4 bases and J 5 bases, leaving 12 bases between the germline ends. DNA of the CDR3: TGTGCCAGCAGCCGGCGCCTCCGGGAGACCCAGTACTTC. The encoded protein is CASSRRLRETQYF.

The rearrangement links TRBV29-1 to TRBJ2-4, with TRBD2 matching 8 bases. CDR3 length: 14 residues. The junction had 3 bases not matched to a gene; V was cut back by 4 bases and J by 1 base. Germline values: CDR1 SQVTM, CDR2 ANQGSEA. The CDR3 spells CSVGGGGAKNIQYF. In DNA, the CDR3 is TGCAGCGTTGGTGGCGGGGGGGCCAAAAACATTCAGTACTTC.

The CDR3 loop is CASNRQGLGYEQYF. CDR3 bases: TGTGCCAGCAACCGACAGGGGTTGGGCTACGAGCAGTACTTC. The chain uses TRBV2 and TRBJ2-7, with TRBD1 identical over 8 bases. This CDR3 is 14 amino acids long. Germline V gives CDR1 SNHLY, CDR2 FYNNEI. V lost 7 bases, J lost 3 bases, and 8 bases stayed unmatched.

In DNA form, the CDR3 reads TGTGCCAGCAGCTTGGTGTGGAATGAGCAGTTCTTC. Translated, it gives CASSLVWNEQFF. The chain has TRBV5-6 and TRBJ2-1; D is ambiguous. Between the trimmed V and J ends, which lost 0 bases and 7 bases, there was a span of 5 bases. This CDR3 region has 12 residues. The V gene's germline CDR1 is SGHDT and CDR2 YYEEEE.

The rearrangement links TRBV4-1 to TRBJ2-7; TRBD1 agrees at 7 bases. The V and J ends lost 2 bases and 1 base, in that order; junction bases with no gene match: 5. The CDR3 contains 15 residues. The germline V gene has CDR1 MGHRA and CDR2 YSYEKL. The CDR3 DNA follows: TGCGCCAGCAGCCAACCGGGACAGATTTCCTACGAGCAGTACTTC. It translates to CASSQPGQISYEQYF.

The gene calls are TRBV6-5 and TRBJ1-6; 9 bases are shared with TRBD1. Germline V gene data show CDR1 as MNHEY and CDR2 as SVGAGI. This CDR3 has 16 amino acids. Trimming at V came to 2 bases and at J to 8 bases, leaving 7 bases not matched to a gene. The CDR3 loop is CASSYGTGPRDSPLHF. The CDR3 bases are TGTGCCAGCAGTTACGGGACAGGGCCGCGGGATTCACCCCTCCACTTT.

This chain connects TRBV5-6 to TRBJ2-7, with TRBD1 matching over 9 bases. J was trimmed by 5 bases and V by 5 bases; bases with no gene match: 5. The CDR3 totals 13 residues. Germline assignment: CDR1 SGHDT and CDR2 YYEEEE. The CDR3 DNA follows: TGTGCCAGCAGGGGACAGGGACGAAACGAGCAGTACTTC. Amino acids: CASRGQGRNEQYF.

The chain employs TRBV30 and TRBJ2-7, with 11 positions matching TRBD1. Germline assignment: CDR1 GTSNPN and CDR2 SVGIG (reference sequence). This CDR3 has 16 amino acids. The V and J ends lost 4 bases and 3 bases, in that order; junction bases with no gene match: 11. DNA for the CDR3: TGTGCCTGGAAAAAAAAGTTTGGGACAGGGGGCTACGAGCAGTACTTC. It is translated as CAWKKKFGTGGYEQYF.

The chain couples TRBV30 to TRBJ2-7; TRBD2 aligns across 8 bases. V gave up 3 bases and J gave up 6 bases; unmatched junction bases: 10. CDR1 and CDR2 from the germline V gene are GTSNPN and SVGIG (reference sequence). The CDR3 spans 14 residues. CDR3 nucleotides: TGTGCCTGGAGAATCCCGGGACTAGTATTCGAGCAGTACTTC. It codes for CAWRIPGLVFEQYF.